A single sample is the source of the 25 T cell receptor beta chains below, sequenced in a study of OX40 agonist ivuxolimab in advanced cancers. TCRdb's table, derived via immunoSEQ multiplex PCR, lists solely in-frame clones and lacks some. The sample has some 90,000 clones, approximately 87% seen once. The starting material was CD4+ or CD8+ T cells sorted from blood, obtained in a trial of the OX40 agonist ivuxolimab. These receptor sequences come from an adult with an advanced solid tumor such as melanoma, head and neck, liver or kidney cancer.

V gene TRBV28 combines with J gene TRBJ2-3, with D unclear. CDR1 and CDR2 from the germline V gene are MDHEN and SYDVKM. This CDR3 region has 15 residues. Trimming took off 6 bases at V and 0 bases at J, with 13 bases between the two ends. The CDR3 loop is CASSLRDGSTDTQYF. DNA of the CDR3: TGTGCCAGCAGCCTTCGCGACGGGAGCACAGATACGCAGTATTTT. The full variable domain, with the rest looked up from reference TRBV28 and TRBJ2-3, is DVKVTQSSRYLVKRTGEKVFLECVQDMDHENMFWYRQDPGLGLRLIYFSYDVKMKEKGDIPEGYSVSREKKERFSLILESASTNQTSMYLCASSLRDGSTDTQYFGPGTRLTVL.

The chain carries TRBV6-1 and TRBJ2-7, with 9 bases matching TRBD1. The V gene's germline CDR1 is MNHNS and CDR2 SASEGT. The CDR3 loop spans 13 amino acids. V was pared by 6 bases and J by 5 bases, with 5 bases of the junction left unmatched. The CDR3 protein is CASSGTGSHEQYF. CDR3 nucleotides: TGTGCCAGCAGCGGGACAGGGAGCCACGAGCAGTACTTC.

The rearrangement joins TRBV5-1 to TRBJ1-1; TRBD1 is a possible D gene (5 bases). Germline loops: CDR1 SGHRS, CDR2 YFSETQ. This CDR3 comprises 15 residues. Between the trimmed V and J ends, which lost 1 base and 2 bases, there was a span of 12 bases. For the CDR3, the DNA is TGCGCCAGCAGCTTGTATGGGGGGGTTAACACTGAAGCTTTCTTT. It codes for CASSLYGGVNTEAFF.

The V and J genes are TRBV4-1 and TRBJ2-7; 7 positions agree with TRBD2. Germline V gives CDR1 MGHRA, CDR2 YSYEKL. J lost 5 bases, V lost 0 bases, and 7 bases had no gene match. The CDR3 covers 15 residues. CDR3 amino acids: CASSQDKRLADEQYF. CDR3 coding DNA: TGCGCCAGCAGCCAAGATAAGAGGCTAGCGGACGAGCAGTACTTC.

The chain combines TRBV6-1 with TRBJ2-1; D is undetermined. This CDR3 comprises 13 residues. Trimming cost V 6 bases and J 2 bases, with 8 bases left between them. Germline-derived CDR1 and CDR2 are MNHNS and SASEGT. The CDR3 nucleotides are TGTGCCAGCAGCCCCGGCCCCTACAATGAGCAGTTCTTC. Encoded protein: CASSPGPYNEQFF.

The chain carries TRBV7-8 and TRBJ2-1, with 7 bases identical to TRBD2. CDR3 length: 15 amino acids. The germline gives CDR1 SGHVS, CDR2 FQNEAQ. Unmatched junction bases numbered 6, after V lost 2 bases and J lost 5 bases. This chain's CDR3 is CASSLWAGTNNEQFF. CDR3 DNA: TGTGCCAGCAGCTTATGGGCCGGGACTAACAATGAGCAGTTCTTC.

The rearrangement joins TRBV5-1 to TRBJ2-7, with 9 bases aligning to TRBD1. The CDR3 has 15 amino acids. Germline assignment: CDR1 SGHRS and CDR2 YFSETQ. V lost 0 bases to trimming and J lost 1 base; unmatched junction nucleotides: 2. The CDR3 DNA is TGCGCCAGCAGCTTGGACGGGACAGGGTCCTACGAGCAGTACTTC. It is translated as CASSLDGTGSYEQYF.

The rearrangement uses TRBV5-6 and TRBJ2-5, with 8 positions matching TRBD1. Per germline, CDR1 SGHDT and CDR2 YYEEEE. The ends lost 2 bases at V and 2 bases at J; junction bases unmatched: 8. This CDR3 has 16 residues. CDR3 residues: CASSFLTGGNQETQYF. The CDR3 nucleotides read TGTGCCAGCAGCTTCCTTACAGGGGGTAATCAAGAGACCCAGTACTTC.

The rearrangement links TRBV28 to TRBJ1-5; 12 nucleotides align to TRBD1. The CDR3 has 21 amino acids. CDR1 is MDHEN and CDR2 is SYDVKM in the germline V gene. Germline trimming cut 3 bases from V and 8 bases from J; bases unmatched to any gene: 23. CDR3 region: CASSFPSLPAPGQGAEEPQHF. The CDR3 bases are TGTGCCAGCAGTTTCCCTTCCCTACCCGCTCCGGGACAGGGGGCCGAAGAGCCCCAGCATTTT.

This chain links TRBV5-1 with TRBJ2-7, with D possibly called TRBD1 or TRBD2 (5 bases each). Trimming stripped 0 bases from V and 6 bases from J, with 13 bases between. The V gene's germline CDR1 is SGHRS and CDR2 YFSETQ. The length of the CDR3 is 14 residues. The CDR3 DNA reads TGCGCCAGCAGCTTGGGGGGGAGTCAGGTCGAGCAGTACTTC. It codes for CASSLGGSQVEQYF.

The chain's CDR3 is CASRSRRTGTEQFF. DNA of the CDR3: TGTGCCAGCAGATCCAGGAGGACAGGGACTGAGCAGTTCTTC. The V and J genes are TRBV6-6 and TRBJ2-1, with 8 bases fitting TRBD1. In germline, CDR1 is MNHNY, CDR2 SVGAGI (reference sequence). The CDR3 has 14 amino acids. J was trimmed by 9 bases and V by 6 bases; bases with no gene match: 10.

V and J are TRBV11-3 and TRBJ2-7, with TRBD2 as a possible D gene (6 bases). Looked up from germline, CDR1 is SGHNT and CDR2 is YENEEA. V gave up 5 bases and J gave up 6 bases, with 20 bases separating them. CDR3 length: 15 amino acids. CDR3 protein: CASSILGTDPREQYV. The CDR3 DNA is TGTGCCAGCAGCATCTTAGGGACTGACCCCCGCGAGCAGTACGTC.

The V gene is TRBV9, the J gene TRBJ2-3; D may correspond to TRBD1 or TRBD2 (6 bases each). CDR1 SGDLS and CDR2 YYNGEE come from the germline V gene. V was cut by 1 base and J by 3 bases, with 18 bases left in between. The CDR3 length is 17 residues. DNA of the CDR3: TGTGCCAGCAGCGTACGGGGGCTATCCCTAGCAACAGATACGCAGTATTTT. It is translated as CASSVRGLSLATDTQYF.

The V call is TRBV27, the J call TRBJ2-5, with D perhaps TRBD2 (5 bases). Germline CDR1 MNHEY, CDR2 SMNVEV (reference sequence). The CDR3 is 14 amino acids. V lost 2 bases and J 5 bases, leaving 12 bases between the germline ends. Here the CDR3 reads CASSLGGVWETQYF. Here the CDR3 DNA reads TGTGCCAGCAGTTTAGGAGGTGTGTGGGAGACCCAGTACTTC.

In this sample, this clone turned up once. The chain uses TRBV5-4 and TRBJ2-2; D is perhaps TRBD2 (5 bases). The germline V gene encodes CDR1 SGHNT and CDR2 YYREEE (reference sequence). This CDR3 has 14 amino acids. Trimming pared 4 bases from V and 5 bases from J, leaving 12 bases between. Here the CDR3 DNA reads TGTGCCAGCAGCCATATCTCGGGGACCGGGGAGCTGTTTTTT. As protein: CASSHISGTGELFF.

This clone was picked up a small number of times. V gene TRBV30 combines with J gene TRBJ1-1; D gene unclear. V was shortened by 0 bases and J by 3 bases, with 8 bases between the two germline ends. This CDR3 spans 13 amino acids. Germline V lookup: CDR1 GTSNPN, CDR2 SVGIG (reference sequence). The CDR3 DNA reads TGTGCCTGGAGTGTAGGGTCGCACACTGAAGCTTTCTTT. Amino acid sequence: CAWSVGSHTEAFF.

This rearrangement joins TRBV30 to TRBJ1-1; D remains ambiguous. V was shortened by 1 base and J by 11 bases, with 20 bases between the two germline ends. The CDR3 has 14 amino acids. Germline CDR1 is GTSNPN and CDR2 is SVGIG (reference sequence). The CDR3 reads CAWSDEEKGRGAFF. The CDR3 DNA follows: TGTGCCTGGAGTGATGAGGAGAAGGGAAGAGGGGCTTTCTTT.

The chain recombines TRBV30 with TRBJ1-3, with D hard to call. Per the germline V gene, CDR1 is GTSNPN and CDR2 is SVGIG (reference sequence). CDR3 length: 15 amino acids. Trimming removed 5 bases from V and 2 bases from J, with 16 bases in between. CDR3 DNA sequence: TGTGCCTGGGGCTTCTCGGGAGGCGCTGGAAACACCATATATTTT. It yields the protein CAWGFSGGAGNTIYF. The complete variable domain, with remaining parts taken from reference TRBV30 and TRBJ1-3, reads SQTIHQWPATLVQPVGSPLSLECTVEGTSNPNLYWYRQAAGRGLQLLFYSVGIGQISSEVPQNLSASRPQDRQFILSSKKLLLSDSGFYLCAWGFSGGAGNTIYFGEGSWLTVV.

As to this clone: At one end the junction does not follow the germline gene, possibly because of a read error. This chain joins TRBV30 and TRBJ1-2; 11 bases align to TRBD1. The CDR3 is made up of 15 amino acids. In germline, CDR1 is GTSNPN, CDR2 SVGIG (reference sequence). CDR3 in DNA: TGTGCCGGGAGCCCTCGCGGACAGGGGGCTTATGGCTACACCTTC. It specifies CAGSPRGQGAYGYTF.

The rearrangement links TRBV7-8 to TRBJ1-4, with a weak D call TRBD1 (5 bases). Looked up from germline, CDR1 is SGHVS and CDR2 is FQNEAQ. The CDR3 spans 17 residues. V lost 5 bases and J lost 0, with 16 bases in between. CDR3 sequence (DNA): TGTGCCAGCAGCCAAACAGGACAATTAGCAACTAATGAAAAACTGTTTTTT. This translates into CASSQTGQLATNEKLFF. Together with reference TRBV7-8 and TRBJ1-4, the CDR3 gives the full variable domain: GAGVSQSPRYKVAKRGQDVALRCDPISGHVSLFWYQQALGQGPEFLTYFQNEAQLDKSGLPSDRFFAERPEGSVSTLKIQRTQQEDSAVYLCASSQTGQLATNEKLFFGSGTQLSVL.

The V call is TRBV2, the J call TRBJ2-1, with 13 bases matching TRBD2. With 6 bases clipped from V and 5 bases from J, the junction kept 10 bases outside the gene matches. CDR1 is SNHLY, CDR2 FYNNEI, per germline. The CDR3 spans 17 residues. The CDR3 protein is CASSRLAGGLLDNEQFF. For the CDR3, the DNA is TGTGCCAGCAGCAGACTAGCGGGAGGACTACTAGACAATGAGCAGTTCTTC.

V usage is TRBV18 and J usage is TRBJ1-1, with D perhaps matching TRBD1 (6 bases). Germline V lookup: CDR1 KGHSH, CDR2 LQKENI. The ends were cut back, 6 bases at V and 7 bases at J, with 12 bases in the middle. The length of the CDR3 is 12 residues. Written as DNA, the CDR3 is TGTGCCAGCTCCTATGGACAGCATGAAGCTTTCTTT. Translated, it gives CASSYGQHEAFF.

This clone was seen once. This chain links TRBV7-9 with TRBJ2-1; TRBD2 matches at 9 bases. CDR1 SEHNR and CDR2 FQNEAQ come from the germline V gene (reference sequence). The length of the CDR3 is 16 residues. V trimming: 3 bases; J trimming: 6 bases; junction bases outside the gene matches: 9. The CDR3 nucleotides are TGTGCCAGCAGCTTGAGGGCTAGCGGGACGAGCAATGAGCAGTTCTTC. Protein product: CASSLRASGTSNEQFF.

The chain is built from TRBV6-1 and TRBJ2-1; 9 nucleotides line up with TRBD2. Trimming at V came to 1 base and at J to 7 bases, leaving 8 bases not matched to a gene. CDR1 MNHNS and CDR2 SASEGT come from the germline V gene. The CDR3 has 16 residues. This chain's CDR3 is CASSEDPLAGLNEQFF. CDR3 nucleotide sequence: TGTGCCAGCAGTGAAGACCCCCTAGCGGGACTGAATGAGCAGTTCTTC.

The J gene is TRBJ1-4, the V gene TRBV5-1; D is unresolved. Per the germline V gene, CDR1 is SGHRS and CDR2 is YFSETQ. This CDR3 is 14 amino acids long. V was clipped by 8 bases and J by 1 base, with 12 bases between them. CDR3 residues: CASNEGLTNEKLFF. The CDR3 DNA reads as TGCGCCAGTAATGAGGGTTTAACTAATGAAAAACTGTTTTTT.